This T cell receptor (beta chain) is drawn from a study of cytomegalovirus exposure and HLA in healthy donors (dated by TCRdb to 2017 to 2019). At the level of the whole study: An earlier analysis of some 600 of the donors reported over 250 Gb of sequence data and 117 million unique TCR beta sequences obtained from around 180 million T cells. The later analysis used no new phenotypic data to find candidate immune exposures, relying instead on TCR beta sequences and their occurrence across donors. Besides the first cohort of more than 650 subjects, a separate validation cohort made up of about 120 different subjects was used. To decide whether each TCR beta V gene segment behaved as functional or pseudogenic, an earlier analysis of approximately 600 of the donors relied on high-throughput TCR beta sequencing. Class I and class II HLA loci were covered by the typing at four-digit resolution. Donor age, sex, ethnicity and CMV serostatus were collected together with the repertoire data. The study profiled the T cell repertoires of under 850 subjects by immunosequencing and related them to cytomegalovirus serostatus. Four to six DR-DQ haplotypes were handled as single units for association and clustering, since linkage in the cohort was strong. Typing coverage varied by locus: roughly 629-640 donors for A, B, C, DRB1 and DQB1; more than 500 for DQA1; approximately 610 for DPA1; approximately 490 for DPB1. Of the approximately 400 genotyped donors, over 70% fell in the genetic ancestry cluster associated with self-reported Caucasian donors. Genome-wide SNP genotypes for about three fifths of the roughly 670 donors were used in a later genetic analysis, which treated that subset as a discovery cohort. Every repertoire in the discovery cohort had been generated on one and the same sequencing platform. The aim of the study was to test whether cataloging public T cell receptors could identify signatures of past pathogen exposure. On average, roughly 200,000 unique TCR beta nucleotide sequences were sequenced per donor among fewer than 500 genotyped donors of the cohort, with roughly a sixth of those sequences being non-productive. High-throughput TCR immunosequencing, statistical association of individual TCRs with disease status, and machine learning were combined to predict cytomegalovirus infection status. In a later analysis, previously published TCR beta repertoires from several hundred donors were re-analyzed and high-resolution HLA genotyping was added so that TCR occurrence patterns could be studied. Around 320 gigabases of sequencing data and roughly 90 million unique TCR sequences were included in an early release covering under 650 HLA-typed donors. Overall results and qualifications from the work: According to a later analysis, parvovirus B19, influenza, CMV and Epstein-Barr virus appeared linked to several top co-occurrence clusters. Correlated functional status among segregating V segments might reflect linkage disequilibrium, but an unknown experimental factor could not be ruled out. HLA typing was unavailable for some donors at each locus, so association tests used only the typed subset. A later analysis associated about 17,000 TCR beta sequences with specific HLA alleles at a false discovery rate of 0.05. Most CMV-associated TCR beta chains appeared to be HLA-restricted in a later analysis, and the HLA associations seemed to be driven largely by CMV exposure. Three of the identified cytomegalovirus-associated TCR beta chains were confirmed in vitro to be specific for cytomegalovirus antigens. A later genetic analysis reported fewer N-insertions in productive TCRs among donors in an Asian-associated ancestry cluster than the roughly 700-donor mean. A further reported finding was that TCR beta sequences accurately predicted the HLA-A and HLA-B alleles for most subjects in the first cohort. According to a later analysis, TCR association rates differed among HLA loci, with DRB1 alleles showing the most associated TCRs and HLA-C alleles showing the fewest. A later genetic analysis associated a missense DCLRE1C variant with V-gene and J-gene trimming of TCR beta chains, and an independent cohort replicated the association. The sequencing pipeline was judged likely to have produced a cluster of highly shared sequence variants as a technical artifact. An earlier analysis of 450 to 750 of the donors showed that most TCR beta V segments appeared in productive rearrangements either about 87% or about 30% of the time, which broadly matched IMGT annotations. In a later analysis, HLA-associated TCR beta chains showed more clonal expansion and lower generation probabilities than non-associated chains that were equally common. Immune exposure information for the cohort was limited to CMV serostatus. When HLA alleles, especially DR and DQ, strongly co-occurred, TCR associations were difficult to assign to individual alleles. Most TCR sequences were observed very rarely across donors, whereas some public TCRs were present in many individuals. Only TCR beta chains were sequenced in this cohort, and the absence of alpha or paired-chain data limited detectable features. The authors suggested that the approach could potentially be generalized to other disease states and immunological phenotypes. Sequencing depth was assumed to be roughly uniform across donors in the presence/absence analyses, though that assumption may not hold. The classifier was reported to diagnose cytomegalovirus status with high specificity and sensitivity in both the original and validation cohorts. Some IMGT-functional V segments, including TRBV6-2 and TRBV6-3, could not be told apart with the 87-base-pair reads, so those segments were excluded. A total of 150 to 200 TCR beta chains were listed by the study as associated with cytomegalovirus. Because counts were too low, seventeen rarely observed V segments, including chromosome 9 orphons, were excluded from the earlier analysis of some 540 of the donors.

There are a few counts of this clone. Its specific antigen is unknown. Nothing much larger sits one base from this clone, and base qualities are not available. The cohort consisted of some 730 healthy bone marrow donors. Cohort members were all nominally healthy when sampled, although unrecorded immune exposures were likely present. The donor tested CMV seronegative and was one of the 352 seronegative cohort members. A peripheral blood sample was collected from each donor, and TCR beta sequencing was performed on peripheral blood mononuclear cells. The Qiagen DNeasy Blood Extraction Kit was used to extract genomic DNA from the blood cell samples. The library was generated by the immunoSEQ multiplex PCR assay. The multiplex PCR relied on a mix of 60 forward primers for TCR Vbeta segments and 13 reverse primers for TCR Jbeta segments. The CDR3 region of rearranged TCR beta genes was amplified from genomic DNA by a multiplex PCR assay. The amplified TCR beta libraries were sequenced on the Illumina HiSeq System as 87-base-pair reads. Per the source publication's procedure: A later analysis tallied some 79 million unique TCR beta chains across the 550 to 850 repertoires, and roughly 11 million of those chains were shared by two or more donors. Raw reads were error-corrected and collapsed into unique sequences with a nearest-neighbor algorithm that merged closely related sequences to remove PCR and sequencing errors. To assign V, D and J gene segments, CDR3 sequences were aligned to IMGT reference sequences. For a sequence to be retained, a match of at least six nucleotides was required to both a V gene segment and a J gene segment. Rearrangements were classified as productive when the CDR3 lacked stop codons and remained in frame with V and J, and all other rearrangements were classified as non-productive. Following IMGT convention, CDR3 was defined as the stretch from the second conserved V-encoded cysteine to the conserved J-encoded phenylalanine. In an earlier analysis of some 550 of the donors, sequences lacking an unambiguous match to a single V gene segment were excluded. In an earlier analysis of roughly 500 of the donors, V segments were called functional above 56.7% productive rearrangements and were called segregating when the between-donor standard deviation exceeded 5%. A statistical classification framework was built for diagnosing cytomegalovirus status from the catalog of TCR beta chain sequences. In a later analysis, TCR nucleotide sequences were compared against IMGT/GENE-DB human TR gene sequences so that V and J genes could be assigned. A later analysis assigned CDR3 sequences and most-parsimonious VDJ recombination scenarios with the TCRdist pipeline. In a later analysis, each TCR beta chain was defined by its CDR3 amino acid sequence together with its V-gene family, and reads without a unique V-gene family were excluded. To address suspected cross-contamination and a sequencing artifact, a later analysis removed roughly 640 highly shared, low-generation-probability nucleotide sequences. A later analysis calculated a clonal expansion index for each public chain from normalized within-repertoire ranks of inferred template counts. In a later analysis, generation probabilities were computed with a VDJ recombination model fitted to out-of-frame rearrangements, and the resulting probabilities were checked against IGoR. In a later analysis, hypergeometric tests were used to score TCR-TCR, TCR-HLA and TCR-CMV co-occurrence, with a repertoire-size bias correction applied to TCR pairs. To estimate false discovery rates, a later analysis permuted the HLA or CMV assignments 20 times. In a later analysis, co-occurring TCRs were grouped using DBSCAN, with TCRdist sequence similarity added in when clustering inside HLA-allele-positive subsets. Co-occurrence clustering excluded repertoires with fewer than 30,000 or more than 120,000 public chains, plus five with anomalous nucleotide sharing. In TCRdb, the immuneACCESS table is reduced to in-frame sequences with V and J assigned. These tables do not hold every clone; where another copy was compared, an unresolved V gene accounts for under half, and the others remain unexplained. V and J calls and clone size are as listed in that table; D and trimming were resolved from the DNA. This sample gives 200,000 or so clones in total; approximately 81% of them show up just once. The biggest ten clones account for 2.9% of the sample.

V gives up 6 bases and J gives up 7 bases, and the segment between their germline ends measures 11 bases. For CDR1 and CDR2, the germline V gene (reference sequence) lists MNHEY and SMNVEV. The CDR3 numbers 12 residues from cysteine through phenylalanine. Only the CDR3 part of the read is kept: 36 bases, read in frame from the first base. The chain is assembled from TRBV27 and TRBJ2-3; a weak D assignment points to TRBD2 (6 bases agree). The TCR originated in a man aged 25-45 years in good health and CMV-seronegative. The sequencing input was PBMCs. DNA sequence: TGTGCCAGCAGCAGTCTAGCGCATACGCAGTATTTT. Its translation is CASSSLAHTQYF.